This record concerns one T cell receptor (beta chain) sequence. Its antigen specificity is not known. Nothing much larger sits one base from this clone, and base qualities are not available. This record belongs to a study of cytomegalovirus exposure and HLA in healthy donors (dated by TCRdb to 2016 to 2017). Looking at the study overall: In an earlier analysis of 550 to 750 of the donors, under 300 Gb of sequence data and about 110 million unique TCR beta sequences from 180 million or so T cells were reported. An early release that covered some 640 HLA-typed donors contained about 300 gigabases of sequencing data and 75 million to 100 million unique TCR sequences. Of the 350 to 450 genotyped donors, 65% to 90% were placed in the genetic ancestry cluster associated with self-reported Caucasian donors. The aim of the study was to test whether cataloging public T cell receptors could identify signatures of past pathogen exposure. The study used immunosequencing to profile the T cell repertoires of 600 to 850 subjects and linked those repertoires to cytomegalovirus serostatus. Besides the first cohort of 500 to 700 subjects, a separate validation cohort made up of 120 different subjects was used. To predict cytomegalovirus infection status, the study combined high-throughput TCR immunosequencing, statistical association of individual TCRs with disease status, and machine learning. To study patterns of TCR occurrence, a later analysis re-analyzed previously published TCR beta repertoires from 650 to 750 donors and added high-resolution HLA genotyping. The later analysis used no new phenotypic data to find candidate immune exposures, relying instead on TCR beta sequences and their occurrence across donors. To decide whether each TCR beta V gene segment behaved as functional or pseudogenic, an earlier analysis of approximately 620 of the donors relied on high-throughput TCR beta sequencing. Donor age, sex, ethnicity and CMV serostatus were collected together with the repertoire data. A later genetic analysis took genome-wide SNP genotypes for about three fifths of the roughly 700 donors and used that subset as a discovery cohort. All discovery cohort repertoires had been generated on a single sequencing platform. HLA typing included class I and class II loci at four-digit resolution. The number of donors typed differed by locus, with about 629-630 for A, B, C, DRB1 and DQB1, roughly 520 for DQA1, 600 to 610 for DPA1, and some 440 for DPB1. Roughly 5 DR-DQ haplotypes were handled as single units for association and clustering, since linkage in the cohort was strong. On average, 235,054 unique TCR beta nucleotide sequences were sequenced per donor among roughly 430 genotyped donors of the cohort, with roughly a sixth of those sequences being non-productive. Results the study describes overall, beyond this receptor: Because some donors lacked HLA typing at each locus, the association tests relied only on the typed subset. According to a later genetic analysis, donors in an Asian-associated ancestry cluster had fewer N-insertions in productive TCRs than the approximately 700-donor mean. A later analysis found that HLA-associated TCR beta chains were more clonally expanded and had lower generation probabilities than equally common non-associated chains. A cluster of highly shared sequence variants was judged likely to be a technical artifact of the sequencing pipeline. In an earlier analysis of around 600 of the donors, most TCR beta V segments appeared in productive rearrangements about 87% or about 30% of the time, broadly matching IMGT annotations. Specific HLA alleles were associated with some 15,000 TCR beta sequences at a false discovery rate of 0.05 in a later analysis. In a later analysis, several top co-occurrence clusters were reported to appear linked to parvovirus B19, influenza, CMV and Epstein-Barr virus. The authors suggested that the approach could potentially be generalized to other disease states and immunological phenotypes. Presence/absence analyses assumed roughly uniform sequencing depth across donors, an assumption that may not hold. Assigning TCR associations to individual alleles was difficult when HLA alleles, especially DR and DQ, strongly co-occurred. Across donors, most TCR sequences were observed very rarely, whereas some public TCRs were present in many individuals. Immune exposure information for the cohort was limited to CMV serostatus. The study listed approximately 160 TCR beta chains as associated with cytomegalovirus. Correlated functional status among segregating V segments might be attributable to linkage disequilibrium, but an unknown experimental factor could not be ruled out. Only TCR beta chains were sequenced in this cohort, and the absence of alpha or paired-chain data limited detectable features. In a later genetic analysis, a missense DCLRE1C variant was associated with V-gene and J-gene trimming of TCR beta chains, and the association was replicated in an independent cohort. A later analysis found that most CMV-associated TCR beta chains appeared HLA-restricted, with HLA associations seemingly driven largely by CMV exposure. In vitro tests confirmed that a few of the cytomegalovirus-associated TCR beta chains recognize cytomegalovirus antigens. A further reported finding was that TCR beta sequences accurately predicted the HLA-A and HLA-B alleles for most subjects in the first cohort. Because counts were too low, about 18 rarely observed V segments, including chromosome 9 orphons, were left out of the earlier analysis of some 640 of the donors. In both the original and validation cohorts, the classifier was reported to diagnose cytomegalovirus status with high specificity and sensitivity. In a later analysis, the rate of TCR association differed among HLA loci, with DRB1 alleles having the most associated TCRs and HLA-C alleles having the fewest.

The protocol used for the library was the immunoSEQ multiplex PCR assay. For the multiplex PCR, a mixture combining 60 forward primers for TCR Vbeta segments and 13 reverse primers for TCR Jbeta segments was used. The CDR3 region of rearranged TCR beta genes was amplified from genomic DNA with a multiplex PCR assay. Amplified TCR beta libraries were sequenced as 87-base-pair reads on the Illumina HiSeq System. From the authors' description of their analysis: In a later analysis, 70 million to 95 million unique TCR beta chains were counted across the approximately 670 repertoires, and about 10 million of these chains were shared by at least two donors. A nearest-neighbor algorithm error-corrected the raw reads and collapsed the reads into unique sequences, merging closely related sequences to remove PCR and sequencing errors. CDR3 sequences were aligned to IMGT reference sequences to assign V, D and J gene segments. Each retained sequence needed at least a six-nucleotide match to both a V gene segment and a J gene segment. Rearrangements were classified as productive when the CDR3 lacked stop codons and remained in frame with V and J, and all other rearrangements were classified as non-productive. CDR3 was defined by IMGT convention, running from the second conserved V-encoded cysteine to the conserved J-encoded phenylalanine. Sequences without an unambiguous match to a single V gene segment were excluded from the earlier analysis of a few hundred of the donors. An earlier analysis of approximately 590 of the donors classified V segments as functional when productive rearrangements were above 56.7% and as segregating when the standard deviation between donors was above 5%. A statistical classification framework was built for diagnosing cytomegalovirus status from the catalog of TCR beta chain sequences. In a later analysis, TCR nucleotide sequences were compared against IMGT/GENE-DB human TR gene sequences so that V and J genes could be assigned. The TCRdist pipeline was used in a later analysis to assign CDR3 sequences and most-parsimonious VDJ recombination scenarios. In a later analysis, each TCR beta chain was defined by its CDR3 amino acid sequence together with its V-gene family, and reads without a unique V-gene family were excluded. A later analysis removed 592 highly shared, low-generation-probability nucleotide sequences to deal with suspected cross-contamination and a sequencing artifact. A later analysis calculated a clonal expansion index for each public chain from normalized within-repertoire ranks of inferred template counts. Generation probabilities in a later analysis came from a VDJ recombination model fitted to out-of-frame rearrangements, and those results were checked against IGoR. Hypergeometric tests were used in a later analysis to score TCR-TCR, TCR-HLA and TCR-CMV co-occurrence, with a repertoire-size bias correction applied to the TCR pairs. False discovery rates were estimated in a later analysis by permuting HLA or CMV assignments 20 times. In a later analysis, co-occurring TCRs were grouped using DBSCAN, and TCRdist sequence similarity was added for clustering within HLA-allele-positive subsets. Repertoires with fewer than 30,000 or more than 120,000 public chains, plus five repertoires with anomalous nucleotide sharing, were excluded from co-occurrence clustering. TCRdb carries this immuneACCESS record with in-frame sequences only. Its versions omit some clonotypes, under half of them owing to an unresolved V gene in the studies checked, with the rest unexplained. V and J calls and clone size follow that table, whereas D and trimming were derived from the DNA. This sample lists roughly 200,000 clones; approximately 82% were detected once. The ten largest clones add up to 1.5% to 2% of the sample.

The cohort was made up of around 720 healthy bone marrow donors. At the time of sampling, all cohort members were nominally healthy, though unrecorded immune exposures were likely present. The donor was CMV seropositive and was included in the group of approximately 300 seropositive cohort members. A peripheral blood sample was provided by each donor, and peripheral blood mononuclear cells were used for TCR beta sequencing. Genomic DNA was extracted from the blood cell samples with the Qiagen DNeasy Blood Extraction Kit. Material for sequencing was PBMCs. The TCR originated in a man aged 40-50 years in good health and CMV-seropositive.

The base sequence is TGTGCCAGCAGCTTGGACCCGGGACTAGCGGGGCAAAGGTACTTC. It is translated as CASSLDPGLAGQRYF. The chain is made from TRBV5-4 and TRBJ2-7, with 13 junctional bases fitting TRBD2. Reading from cysteine to phenylalanine, the CDR3 counts 15 amino acids. Just the 45-base CDR3 DNA is kept, in frame starting at base 1. V is trimmed back by 0 bases and J by 12 bases, and the junction contains 9 bases that no gene match accounts for. Reading the germline V gene (reference sequence) gives CDR1 SGHNT and CDR2 YYREEE.